This T cell receptor beta chain stems from a study of Tregs in tolerant kidney transplant recipients. About this clone itself: Its antigen is currently unknown.

Study results and limitations: Tregs expanded with activated donor B cells seemed most donor-specific.

Unstimulated regulatory T cells (CD4+CD25+CD127-), CD4+CD25- non-regulatory cells, CD4 and CD8 cells were FACS-sorted from thawed PBMCs. Clones were read by immunoSEQ multiplex PCR, and TCRdb kept only the in-frame ones, dropping some. The sample totals tens of thousands of clones. This receptor was identified in a human donor who received a combined kidney and bone marrow transplant. The specimen was CD4+ T cells from blood, collected before the transplant.

CDR3: CASSQGAGNTIYF. Incomplete CDR3 DNA: TGTGCCAGCAGCCAGGGGGCTGGAAACACC. The chain has TRBV5-4 and TRBJ1-3; 7 bases align to TRBD1. The observed sequence ends 3 residues before the CDR3 terminus, with the missing tail filled in from the germline J gene. Germline V gives CDR1 SGHNT, CDR2 YYREEE (reference sequence). The CDR3 is made up of 13 amino acids. Unmatched junction bases numbered 0, after V lost 4 bases and J lost 2 bases.